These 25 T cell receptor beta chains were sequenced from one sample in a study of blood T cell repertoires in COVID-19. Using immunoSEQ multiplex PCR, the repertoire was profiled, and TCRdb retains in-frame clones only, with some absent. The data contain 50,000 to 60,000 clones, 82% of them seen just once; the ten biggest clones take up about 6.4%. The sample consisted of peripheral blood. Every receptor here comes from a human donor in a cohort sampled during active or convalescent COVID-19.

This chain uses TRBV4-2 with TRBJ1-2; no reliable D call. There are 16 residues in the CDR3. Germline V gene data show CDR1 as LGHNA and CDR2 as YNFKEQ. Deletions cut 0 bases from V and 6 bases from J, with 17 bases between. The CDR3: CASSQDLGGAANGYTF. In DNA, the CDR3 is TGTGCCAGCAGCCAAGATTTGGGAGGTGCTGCGAATGGCTACACCTTC.

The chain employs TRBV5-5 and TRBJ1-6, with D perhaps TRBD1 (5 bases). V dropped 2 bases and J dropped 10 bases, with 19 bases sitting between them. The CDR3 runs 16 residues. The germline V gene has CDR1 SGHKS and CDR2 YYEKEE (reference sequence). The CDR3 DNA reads TGTGCCAGCAGCTTAGGGATAGGGGAGGGTGTCTCACCCCTCCACTTT. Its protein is CASSLGIGEGVSPLHF.

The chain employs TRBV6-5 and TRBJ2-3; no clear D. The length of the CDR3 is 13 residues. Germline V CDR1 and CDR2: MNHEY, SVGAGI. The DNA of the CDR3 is TGTGTCGCCGTGGAGCTCGGCACAGATACGCAGTATTTT. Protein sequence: CVAVELGTDTQYF.

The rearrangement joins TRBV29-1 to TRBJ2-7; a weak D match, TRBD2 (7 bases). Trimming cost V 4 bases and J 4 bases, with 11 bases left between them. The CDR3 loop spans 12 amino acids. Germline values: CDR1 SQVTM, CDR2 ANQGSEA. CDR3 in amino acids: CSVVGGGYEQYF. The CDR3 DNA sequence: TGCAGCGTTGTAGGGGGGGGATACGAGCAGTACTTC.

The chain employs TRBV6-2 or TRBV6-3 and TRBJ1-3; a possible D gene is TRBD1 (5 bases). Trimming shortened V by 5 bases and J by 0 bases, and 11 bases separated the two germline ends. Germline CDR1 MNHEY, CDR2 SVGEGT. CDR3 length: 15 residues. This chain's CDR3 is CASSPRRGSGNTIYF. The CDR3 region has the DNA TGTGCCAGCAGTCCCCGGAGGGGCTCTGGAAACACCATATATTTT.

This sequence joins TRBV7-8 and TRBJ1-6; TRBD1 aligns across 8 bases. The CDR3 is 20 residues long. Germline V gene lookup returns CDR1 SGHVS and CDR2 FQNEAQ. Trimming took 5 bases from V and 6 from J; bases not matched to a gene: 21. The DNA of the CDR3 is TGTGCCAGCAGCCAGTTCACAGGGGGAACGACGTTTGGGGCTAATTCACCCCTCCACTTT. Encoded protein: CASSQFTGGTTFGANSPLHF.

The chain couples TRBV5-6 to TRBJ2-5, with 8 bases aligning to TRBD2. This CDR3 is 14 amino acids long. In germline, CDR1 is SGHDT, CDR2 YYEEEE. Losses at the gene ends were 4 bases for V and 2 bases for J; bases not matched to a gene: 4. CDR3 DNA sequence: TGTGCCAGCAGCAGTACTAGCGGTCAAGAGACCCAGTACTTC. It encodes CASSSTSGQETQYF.

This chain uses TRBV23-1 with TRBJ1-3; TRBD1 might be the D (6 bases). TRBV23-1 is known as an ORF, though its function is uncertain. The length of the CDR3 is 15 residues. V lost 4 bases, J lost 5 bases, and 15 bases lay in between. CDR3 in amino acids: CASSLWTVSRNTIYF. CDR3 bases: TGCGCCAGCAGTCTCTGGACAGTAAGTAGAAACACCATATATTTT.

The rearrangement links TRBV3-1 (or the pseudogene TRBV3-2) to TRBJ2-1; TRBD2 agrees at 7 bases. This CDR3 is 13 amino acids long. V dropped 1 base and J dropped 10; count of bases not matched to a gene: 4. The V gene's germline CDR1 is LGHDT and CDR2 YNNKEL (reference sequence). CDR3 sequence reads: CASSQGIGGEQFF. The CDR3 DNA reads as TGTGCCAGCAGCCAAGGTATCGGGGGGGAGCAGTTCTTC.

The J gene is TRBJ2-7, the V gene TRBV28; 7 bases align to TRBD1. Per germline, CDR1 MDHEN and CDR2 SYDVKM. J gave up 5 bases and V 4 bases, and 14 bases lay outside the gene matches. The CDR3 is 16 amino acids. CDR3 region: CASSYPTDRAAHEQYF. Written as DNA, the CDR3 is TGTGCCAGCAGTTACCCAACTGACAGGGCTGCTCACGAGCAGTACTTC.

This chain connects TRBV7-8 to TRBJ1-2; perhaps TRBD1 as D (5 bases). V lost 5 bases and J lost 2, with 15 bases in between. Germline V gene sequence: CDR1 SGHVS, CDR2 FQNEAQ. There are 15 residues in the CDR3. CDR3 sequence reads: CASSQSDTINYGYTF. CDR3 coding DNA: TGTGCCAGCAGCCAGTCGGACACCATAAACTATGGCTACACCTTC.

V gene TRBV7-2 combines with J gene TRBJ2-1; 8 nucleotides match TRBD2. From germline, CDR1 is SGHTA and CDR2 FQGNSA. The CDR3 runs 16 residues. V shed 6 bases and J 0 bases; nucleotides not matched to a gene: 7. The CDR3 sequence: CASRTSGLASYNEQFF. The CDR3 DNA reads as TGTGCCAGCAGAACTAGCGGTTTGGCCTCCTACAATGAGCAGTTCTTC.

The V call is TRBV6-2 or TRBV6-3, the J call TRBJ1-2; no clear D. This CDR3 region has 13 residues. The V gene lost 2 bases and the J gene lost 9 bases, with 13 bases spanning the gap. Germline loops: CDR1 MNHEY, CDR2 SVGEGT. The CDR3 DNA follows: TGTGCCAGCAGTTACACGCGTCAGGCGAGCTACACCTTC. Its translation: CASSYTRQASYTF.

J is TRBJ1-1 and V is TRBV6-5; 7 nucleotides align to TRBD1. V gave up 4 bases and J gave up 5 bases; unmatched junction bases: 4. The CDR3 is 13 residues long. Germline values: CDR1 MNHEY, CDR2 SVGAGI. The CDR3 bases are TGTGCCAGCAGTTCGACAGGGATTACTGAAGCTTTCTTT. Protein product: CASSSTGITEAFF.

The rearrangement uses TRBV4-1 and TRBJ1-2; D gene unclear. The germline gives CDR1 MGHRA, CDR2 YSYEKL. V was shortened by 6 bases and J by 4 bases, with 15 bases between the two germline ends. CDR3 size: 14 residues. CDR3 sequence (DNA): TGCGCCAGCAGTGGGGAGATAACGTTCTATGGCTACACCTTC. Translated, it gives CASSGEITFYGYTF.

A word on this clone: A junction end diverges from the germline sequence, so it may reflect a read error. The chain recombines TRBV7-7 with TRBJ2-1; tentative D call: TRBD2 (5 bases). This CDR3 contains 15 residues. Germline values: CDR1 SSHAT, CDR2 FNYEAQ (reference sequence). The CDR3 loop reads CASSLDFSSYNEQFF. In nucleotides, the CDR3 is TGTGCTAGCAGCTTGGACTTTAGCTCCTACAATGAGCAGTTCTTC. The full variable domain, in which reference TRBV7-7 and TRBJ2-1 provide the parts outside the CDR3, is GAGVSQSPRYKVTKRGQDVTLRCDPISSHATLYWYQQALGQGPEFLTYFNYEAQPDKSGLPSDRFSAERPEGSISTLTIQRTEQRDSAMYRCASSLDFSSYNEQFFGPGTRLTVL.

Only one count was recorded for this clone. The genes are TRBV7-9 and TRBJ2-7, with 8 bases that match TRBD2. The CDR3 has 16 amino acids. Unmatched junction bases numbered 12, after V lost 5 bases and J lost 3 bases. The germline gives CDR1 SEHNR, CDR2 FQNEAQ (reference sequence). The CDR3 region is CASSVPGLAAVYEQYF. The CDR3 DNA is TGTGCCAGCAGCGTGCCCGGACTAGCTGCTGTCTACGAGCAGTACTTC.

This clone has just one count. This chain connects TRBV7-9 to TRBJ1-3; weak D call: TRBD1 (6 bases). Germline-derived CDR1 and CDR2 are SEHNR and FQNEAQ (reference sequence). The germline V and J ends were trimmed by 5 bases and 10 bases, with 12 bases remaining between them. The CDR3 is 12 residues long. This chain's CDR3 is CASSPGQGTIYF. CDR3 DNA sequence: TGTGCCAGCAGCCCGGGACAAGGTACCATATATTTT.

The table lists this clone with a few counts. The CDR3 coding sequence is TGTGCCAGCAGCTTAGTTCAGTGGAGCTCCTACGAGCAGTACTTC. Its protein product is CASSLVQWSSYEQYF. The rearrangement uses TRBV7-2 and TRBJ2-7; D gene uncertain. The CDR3 runs to 15 residues. The germline V gene encodes CDR1 SGHTA and CDR2 FQGNSA. V lost 1 base to trimming and J lost 0 bases, with 10 bases between them.

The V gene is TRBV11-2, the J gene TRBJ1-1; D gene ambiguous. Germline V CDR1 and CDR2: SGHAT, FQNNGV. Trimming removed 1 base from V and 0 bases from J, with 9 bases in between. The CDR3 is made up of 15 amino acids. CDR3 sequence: CASSLAAGMNTEAFF. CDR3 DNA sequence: TGTGCCAGCAGCTTAGCCGCAGGCATGAACACTGAAGCTTTCTTT.

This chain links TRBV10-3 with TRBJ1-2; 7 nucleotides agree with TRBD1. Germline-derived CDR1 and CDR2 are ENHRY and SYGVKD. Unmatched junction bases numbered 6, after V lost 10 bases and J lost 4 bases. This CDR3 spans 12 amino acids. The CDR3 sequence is CATRDSSYGYTF. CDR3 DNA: TGTGCCACCAGGGACAGCTCCTATGGCTACACCTTC.

The CDR3 nucleotides read TGTGCCAGCTCACCACTCGGCGGGCCCGGGGAGCTGTTTTTT. Amino acid sequence: CASSPLGGPGELFF. The V call is TRBV18, the J call TRBJ2-2, with D perhaps TRBD2 (5 bases). The germline CDR1 and CDR2 sequences are KGHSH and LQKENI. Trimming stripped 1 base from V and 6 bases from J, with 9 bases between. This CDR3 contains 14 residues. Complete variable domain (other parts from reference TRBV18 and TRBJ2-2): NAGVMQNPRHLVRRRGQEARLRCSPMKGHSHVYWYRQLPEEGLKFMVYLQKENIIDESGMPKERFSAEFPKEGPSILRIQQVVRGDSAAYFCASSPLGGPGELFFGEGSRLTVL.

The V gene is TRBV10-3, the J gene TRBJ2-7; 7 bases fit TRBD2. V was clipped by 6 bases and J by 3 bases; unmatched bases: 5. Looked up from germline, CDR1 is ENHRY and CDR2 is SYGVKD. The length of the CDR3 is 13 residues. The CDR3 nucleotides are TGTGCCATCAGGGGACGGGAGGACTACGAGCAGTACTTC. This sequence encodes CAIRGREDYEQYF.

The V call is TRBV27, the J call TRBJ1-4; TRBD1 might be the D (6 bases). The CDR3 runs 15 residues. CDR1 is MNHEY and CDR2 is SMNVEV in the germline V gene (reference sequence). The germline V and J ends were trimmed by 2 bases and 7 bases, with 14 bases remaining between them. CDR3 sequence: CASSLNGGGVEKLFF. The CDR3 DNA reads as TGTGCCAGCAGTTTAAATGGGGGGGGCGTTGAAAAACTGTTTTTT.

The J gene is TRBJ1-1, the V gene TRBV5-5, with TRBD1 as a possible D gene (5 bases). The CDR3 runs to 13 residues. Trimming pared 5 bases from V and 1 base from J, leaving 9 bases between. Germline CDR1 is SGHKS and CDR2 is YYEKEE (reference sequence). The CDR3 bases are TGTGCCAGCAGTCGCCAGGGGAACACTGAAGCTTTCTTT. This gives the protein CASSRQGNTEAFF.